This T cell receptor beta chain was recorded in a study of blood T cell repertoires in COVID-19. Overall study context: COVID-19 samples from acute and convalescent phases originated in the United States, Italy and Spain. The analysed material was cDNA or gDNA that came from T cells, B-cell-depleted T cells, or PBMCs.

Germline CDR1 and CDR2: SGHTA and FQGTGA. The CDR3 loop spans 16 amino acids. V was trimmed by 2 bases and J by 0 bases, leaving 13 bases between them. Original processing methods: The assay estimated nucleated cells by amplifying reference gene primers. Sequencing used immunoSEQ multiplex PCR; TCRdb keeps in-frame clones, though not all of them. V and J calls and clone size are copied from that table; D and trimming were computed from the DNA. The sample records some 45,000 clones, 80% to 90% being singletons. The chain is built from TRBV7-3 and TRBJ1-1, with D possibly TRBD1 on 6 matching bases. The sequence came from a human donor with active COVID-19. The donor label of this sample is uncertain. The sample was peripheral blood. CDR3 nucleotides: TGTGCCAGCAGCTTAGTCAGGGGCATCATGAACACTGAAGCTTTCTTT. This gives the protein CASSLVRGIMNTEAFF.